A selection of T cell receptor beta chains follows, all from one sample in a study of tumor-infiltrating lymphocytes in localized non-small cell lung cancer. Only in-frame clones appear in the TCRdb table, and some are missing; sequencing was by immunoSEQ multiplex PCR. The sample shows 15,000 to 20,000 clones, around 80% of them seen only once. The sequenced material came from lung tumor tissue. The receptors come from a human donor with non-small cell lung cancer. Each CDR3 is given with its conserved first and last residue. The D gene is left open where the match is weak. Clone size is given for some rows only: seen once, a few or many times, or a class if the clone is expanded.

v_gene	j_gene	abundance	d_gene	CDR3nt	CDR3aa
TRBV19	TRBJ2-5	.	.	TGTGCCAGTAGTATGGGAGGGGGCCAAGAGACCCAGTACTTC	CASSMGGGQETQYF
TRBV7-8	TRBJ1-1	.	.	TGTGCCAGCAGTCTAGCGGTCACTGAAGCTTTCTTT	CASSLAVTEAFF
TRBV28	TRBJ1-3	.	TRBD1	TGTGCCAGCAGGGGACAGGGGATCACTGGAAACACCATATATTTT	CASRGQGITGNTIYF
TRBV4-1	TRBJ1-1	few	.	TGCGCCAGCAGCCAGACTCAGGGGTTTGGCACTGAAGCTTTCTTT	CASSQTQGFGTEAFF
TRBV6-6	TRBJ1-5	.	.	TGTGCCAGCAGTTCCGGGGATCAGCCCCAGCATTTT	CASSSGDQPQHF
TRBV18	TRBJ1-1	.	.	TGTGCCAGCTCACCGGGCGGGCCAAGAGAAGCTTTCTTT	CASSPGGPREAFF
TRBV2	TRBJ1-5	once	.	TGTGCCAGCAGTGACAGTGGGGACAATCAGCCCCAGCATTTT	CASSDSGDNQPQHF
TRBV5-1	TRBJ1-3	.	TRBD1	TGCGCCAGCAGCTTGGTGGGGACAGGGTCTGGAAACACCATATATTTT	CASSLVGTGSGNTIYF
TRBV5-8	TRBJ2-1	.	.	TGTGCCAGCAGCTTTTTATTGTCGACGTACAATGAGCAGTTCTTC	CASSFLLSTYNEQFF
TRBV6-1	TRBJ1-5	.	.	TGTGCCAGCAGTGAAGGTTGGGGTGGCAATCAGCCCCAGCATTTT	CASSEGWGGNQPQHF
TRBV30	TRBJ1-2	.	TRBD1	TGTGCCTGGACCCAGCCGACAGGGCGAGGGAGTGGCTACACCTTC	CAWTQPTGRGSGYTF
TRBV6-1	TRBJ1-1	.	TRBD1	TGTGCCAGCAGTGAATATGACAGGGGCGGCACTGAAGCTTTCTTT	CASSEYDRGGTEAFF
TRBV29-1	TRBJ1-2	.	TRBD1	TGCAGCGTGGGGGACAGGGGGTACTATGGCTACACCTTC	CSVGDRGYYGYTF
TRBV6-5	TRBJ2-7	few	.	TGTGCCAGCAGTTACCTCGGGGGCTCCTCCTACGAGCAGTACTTC	CASSYLGGSSYEQYF
TRBV10-3	TRBJ1-2	.	.	TGTGCCATCAGGGGCCAGAACGGAAACTATGGCTACACCTTC	CAIRGQNGNYGYTF
TRBV11-3	TRBJ2-7	.	TRBD1	TGTGCCAGGCCCGTTGGAGAGACAGGGACCTACGAGCAGTACTTC	CARPVGETGTYEQYF
TRBV4-3	TRBJ1-4	.	TRBD1	TGCGCCAGCAGCCAATTAAACCAGGGGGCGGGGGAAAAACTGTTTTTT	CASSQLNQGAGEKLFF
TRBV2	TRBJ1-1	few	TRBD1	TGTGCCAGCAGGGACAGGGGGCTTTCGGGCACTGAAGCTTTCTTT	CASRDRGLSGTEAFF
TRBV4-3	TRBJ1-4	medium-sized	.	TGCGCCAGCAGCCAAGGGGTGTTTGGGGGTTCTGAAAAACTGTTTTTT	CASSQGVFGGSEKLFF
TRBV6-5	TRBJ2-2	.	.	TGTGCCAGTGCGTGGTCGCCGGACACCGGGGAGCTGTTTTTT	CASAWSPDTGELFF
TRBV14	TRBJ1-1	medium-sized	.	TGTGCCAGCAGCCATTTACAGAACACTGAAGCTTTCTTT	CASSHLQNTEAFF
TRBV6-1	TRBJ2-2	.	.	TGTGCCAGCAGTGAAGAGACTACCAACACCGGGGAGCTGTTTTTT	CASSEETTNTGELFF
TRBV7-2	TRBJ1-5	.	TRBD1	TGTGCCAGCAGCTCGGACAGGGGAAACAATCAGCCCCAGCATTTT	CASSSDRGNNQPQHF
TRBV10-3	TRBJ2-7	.	.	TGTGCCATCAGTGACAACTCCTACGAGCAGTACTTC	CAISDNSYEQYF
TRBV5-1	TRBJ2-6	.	TRBD1	TGCGCCAGCAGCTTGGGGGGGACAGGTGCGGGGGCCAACGTCCTGACTTTC	CASSLGGTGAGANVLTF
TRBV11-2	TRBJ2-1	.	TRBD1	TGTGCCAGCAGCTCGGACAGGCCCAATGAGCAGTTCTTC	CASSSDRPNEQFF
TRBV7-3	TRBJ2-1	.	TRBD2	TGTGCCAGCAGCAAACTAGCGGGAGGTCTTCGTGAGCAGTTCTTC	CASSKLAGGLREQFF
TRBV29-1	TRBJ2-5	.	.	TGCAGCGTTGGGCAGGGGCGCGGGGAGACCCAGTACTTC	CSVGQGRGETQYF
TRBV2	TRBJ2-7	once	TRBD2	TGTGCCAGCAGTGGGACTAGCGGGACCTACGAGCAGTACTTC	CASSGTSGTYEQYF